This TCR beta chain was identified in a study of T cell responses to AZD1222 COVID-19 vaccine. Overall study results and limits: The donor cohort was predominantly white British with a female majority, and clonal diversity may have been underestimated. Once two AZD1222 doses were given, Spike-specific TCR breadth and depth went up. With dominance at 160-218 and 743-854, vaccine-associated CD4 TCRs spanned spike.

The CDR3 contains 15 residues. Per the germline V gene, CDR1 is LGHDT and CDR2 is YNNKEL (reference sequence). V lost 1 base, J lost 6 bases, and 6 bases stayed unmatched. With respect to this clone: Its antigen is as yet unknown.

TCRdb keeps only in-frame clones here, not all; method: immunoSEQ multiplex PCR. The repertoire has more than 150,000 clones, roughly nine tenths of them found once; the top ten carry roughly 7%. This sequence joins TRBV3-1 (or the pseudogene TRBV3-2) and TRBJ2-3, with 8 bases aligning to TRBD2. Sequencing was performed on peripheral blood, taken after recovery from COVID-19. This clonotype was obtained from an adult who had recovered from COVID-19. The CDR3, as DNA: TGTGCCAGCAGCCAAGGGACCCCGGGGGGGGATACGCAGTATTTT. This encodes CASSQGTPGGDTQYF.